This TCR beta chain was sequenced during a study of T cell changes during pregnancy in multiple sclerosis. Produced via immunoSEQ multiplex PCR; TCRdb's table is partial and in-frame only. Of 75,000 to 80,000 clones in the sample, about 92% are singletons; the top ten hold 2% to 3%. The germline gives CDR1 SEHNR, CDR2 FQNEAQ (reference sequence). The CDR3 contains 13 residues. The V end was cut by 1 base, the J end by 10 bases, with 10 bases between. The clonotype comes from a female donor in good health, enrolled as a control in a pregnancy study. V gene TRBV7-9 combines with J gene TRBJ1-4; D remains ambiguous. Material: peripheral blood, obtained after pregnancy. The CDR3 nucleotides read TGTGCCAGCAGCTTAGAGAGGGTTGGAAAACTGTTTTTT. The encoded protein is CASSLERVGKLFF.